Below are 17 T cell receptor beta chains sequenced from a single sample in a study of OX40 agonist ivuxolimab in advanced cancers. TCRdb's copy holds only in-frame clones and misses some; the assay was immunoSEQ multiplex PCR. The top ten clones hold approximately 10% of a sample with 70,000 or so clones, almost 90% of them seen once. Sequencing used CD4+ or CD8+ T cells sorted from blood, obtained in a trial of the OX40 agonist ivuxolimab. These receptor sequences come from an adult with an advanced solid tumor such as melanoma, head and neck, liver or kidney cancer.

This chain joins TRBV18 and TRBJ2-1, with D unclear. CDR1 is KGHSH, CDR2 LQKENI, per germline. Trimming cost V 5 bases and J 6 bases, with 17 bases left between them. This CDR3 is 15 amino acids long. CDR3 region: CASSSLLAAPNEQFF. The CDR3 region has the DNA TGTGCCAGCTCATCTCTTTTGGCAGCACCCAATGAGCAGTTCTTC.

The gene calls are TRBV25-1 and TRBJ2-7; a possible D gene is TRBD1 (5 bases). Germline V gene lookup returns CDR1 MGHDK and CDR2 SYGVNS. The CDR3 length is 13 residues. V was clipped by 2 bases and J by 4 bases, with 9 bases between them. The CDR3 region is CASSEGARYEQYF. The CDR3 DNA reads as TGTGCCAGCAGTGAAGGGGCCCGGTACGAGCAGTACTTC.

The CDR3 DNA reads TGTGCCAGCAGCCCCGTCGTGGGGGGCGCCACCGGGGAGCTGTTTTTT. Amino acids: CASSPVVGGATGELFF. V and J are TRBV7-9 and TRBJ2-2; D may match TRBD1 or TRBD2 (6 bases each). CDR3 length: 16 residues. V gave up 5 bases and J gave up 4 bases, with 17 bases separating them. Germline V lookup: CDR1 SEHNR, CDR2 FQNEAQ (reference sequence).

The chain has TRBV11-2 and TRBJ2-6, with D unresolved. The length of the CDR3 is 15 residues. CDR1 is SGHAT, CDR2 FQNNGV, per germline. V shed 2 bases and J shed 0 bases, with 5 bases lying between them. The chain's CDR3 is CASSLYNSGANVLTF. In DNA form, the CDR3 reads TGTGCCAGCAGCTTATATAACTCTGGGGCCAACGTCCTGACTTTC.

The V and J genes are TRBV21-1 and TRBJ2-7; the DNA was not used to check the table's D call, TRBD1. TRBV21-1 is tagged as a pseudogene. The length of the CDR3 is 17 residues. The CDR3, as DNA: TGTGCCAGCAGCAAACCTCCGAGGAACAGGGCACCTTACGAGCAGTACTTC. Translating it yields CASSKPPRNRAPYEQYF.

The V call is TRBV6-5, the J call TRBJ1-1; D not resolved. The CDR3 is 12 amino acids. The V gene lost 0 bases and the J gene lost 7 bases, with 6 bases spanning the gap. Germline-derived CDR1 and CDR2 are MNHEY and SVGAGI. Here the CDR3 DNA reads TGTGCCAGCAGTTACTCCCGAGGTGAAGCTTTCTTT. Translation: CASSYSRGEAFF.

V gene TRBV7-2 combines with J gene TRBJ2-7; tentatively, D is TRBD1 or TRBD2 (5 bases each). Between the trimmed V and J ends, which lost 0 bases and 6 bases, there was a span of 12 bases. Germline V gene lookup returns CDR1 SGHTA and CDR2 FQGNSA. The CDR3 covers 14 residues. The CDR3 spells CASSLARGTLEQYF. CDR3 sequence (DNA): TGTGCCAGCAGCTTAGCTCGGGGCACCCTCGAGCAGTACTTC.

Regarding this clone: One end of the junction does not line up with germline, which may come from a read error. The chain is built from TRBV27 and TRBJ2-7; perhaps TRBD2 as D (7 bases). CDR1 and CDR2 (germline): MNHEY, SMNVEV (reference sequence). This CDR3 has 16 amino acids. As DNA, the CDR3 is TGTGCCAGCACCCTAAGGGGGGGTGGCATCTCCCACGAGCAGTACTTC. It specifies CASTLRGGGISHEQYF.

This clone occurred a few times. This chain links TRBV6-1 with TRBJ1-5; D remains unclear. Trimming left V 3 bases short and J 3 bases short, with 6 bases between. Germline V gene data show CDR1 as MNHNS and CDR2 as SASEGT. The CDR3 is made up of 13 amino acids. CDR3 residues: CASSDRLNQPQHF. The CDR3 DNA follows: TGTGCCAGCAGTGACAGGCTCAATCAGCCCCAGCATTTT.

This clone was picked up one time. The chain joins TRBV21-1 to TRBJ1-1; the table's D call of TRBD1 was not tested on the DNA. TRBV21-1 is recorded as a pseudogene. This CDR3 contains 14 residues. The CDR3 loop reads CASSNRDKNTEAFF. CDR3 nucleotides: TGTGCCAGCAGCAATCGGGACAAGAACACTGAAGCTTTCTTT.

The genes are TRBV28 and TRBJ2-1; TRBD2 matches 12 bases. CDR3 length equals 16 residues. The V and J ends lost 5 bases and 8 bases, in that order; junction bases with no gene match: 10. CDR1 MDHEN and CDR2 SYDVKM come from the germline V gene. CDR3 nucleotides: TGTGCCAGCAGTACTCGACTAGCGGGAGTATGGGATGAGCAGTTCTTC. It is translated as CASSTRLAGVWDEQFF.

V is TRBV11-3 and J is TRBJ2-1; tentative D call: TRBD1 (6 bases). Germline V CDR1 and CDR2: SGHNT, YENEEA. This CDR3 spans 15 amino acids. V was pared by 1 base and J by 2 bases, with 9 bases between. CDR3 DNA sequence: TGTGCCAGCAGCTTAGCCAGGGGCACCTACAATGAGCAGTTCTTC. As protein: CASSLARGTYNEQFF.

This clone was counted between two and nine times. The J gene is TRBJ2-2, the V gene TRBV5-1; no firm D call. CDR3 size: 14 residues. The V gene's germline CDR1 is SGHRS and CDR2 YFSETQ. V was trimmed by 3 bases and J by 2 bases, leaving 8 bases between them. CDR3 DNA: TGCGCCAGCAGCTCGGCCAGTAACACCGGGGAGCTGTTTTTT. It yields the protein CASSSASNTGELFF.

The rearrangement joins TRBV4-2 to TRBJ2-1; TRBD2 aligns across 9 bases. The CDR3 has 15 amino acids. V trimming: 6 bases; J trimming: 8 bases; junction bases outside the gene matches: 11. Germline CDR1 reads LGHNA; CDR2 reads YNFKEQ. The CDR3 DNA is TGTGCCAGCAGTCCCCCGCTAGCGGGATTAGATGAGCAGTTCTTC. This encodes CASSPPLAGLDEQFF.

This chain joins TRBV7-9 and TRBJ2-7; D remains ambiguous. The CDR3 is 12 amino acids. Germline CDR1 is SEHNR and CDR2 is FQNEAQ (reference sequence). The ends were cut back, 5 bases at V and 6 bases at J, with 11 bases in the middle. The CDR3 sequence is CASSQTAIEQYF. The CDR3 coding sequence is TGTGCCAGCAGCCAAACCGCCATCGAGCAGTACTTC.

This chain's CDR3 is CASSEGQRNTEAFF. CDR3 nucleotide sequence: TGCGCCAGCAGTGAGGGACAGAGGAACACTGAAGCTTTCTTT. This chain joins TRBV10-2 and TRBJ1-1, with D possibly matching TRBD1 (6 bases). Looked up from germline, CDR1 is WSHSY and CDR2 is SAAADI. There are 14 residues in the CDR3. V lost 2 bases to trimming and J lost 1 base, with 8 bases between them.

This rearrangement joins TRBV11-3 to TRBJ2-7; 12 bases map to TRBD2. Germline CDR1 is SGHNT and CDR2 is YENEEA. The junction had 2 bases not matched to a gene; V was cut back by 2 bases and J by 0 bases. The CDR3 sequence is 16 residues long. The CDR3 sequence: CASSLTSGRSSYEQYF. As DNA, the CDR3 is TGTGCCAGCAGCTTAACTAGCGGGAGGAGCTCCTACGAGCAGTACTTC.